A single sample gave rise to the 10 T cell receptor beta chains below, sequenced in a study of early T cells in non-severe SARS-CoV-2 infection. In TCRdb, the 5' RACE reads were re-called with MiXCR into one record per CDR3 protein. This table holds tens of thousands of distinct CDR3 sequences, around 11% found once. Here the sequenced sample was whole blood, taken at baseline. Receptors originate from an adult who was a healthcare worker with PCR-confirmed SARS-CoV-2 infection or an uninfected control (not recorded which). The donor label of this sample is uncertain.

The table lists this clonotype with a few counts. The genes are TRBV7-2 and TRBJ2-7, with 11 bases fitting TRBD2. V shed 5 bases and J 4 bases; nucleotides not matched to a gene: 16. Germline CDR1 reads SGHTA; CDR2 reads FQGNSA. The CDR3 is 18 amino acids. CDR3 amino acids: CASSLPRPLAGGCYEQYV. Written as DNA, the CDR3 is TGTGCCAGCAGCCTTCCCCGACCTCTAGCGGGGGGTTGTTACGAGCAGTACGTC.

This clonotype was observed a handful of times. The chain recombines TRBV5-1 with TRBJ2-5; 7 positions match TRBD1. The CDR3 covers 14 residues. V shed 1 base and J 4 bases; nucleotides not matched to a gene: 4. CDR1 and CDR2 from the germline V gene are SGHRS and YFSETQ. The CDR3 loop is CASSLKGARETQYF. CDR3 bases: TGCGCCAGCAGCTTGAAGGGGGCCCGAGAGACCCAGTACTTC.

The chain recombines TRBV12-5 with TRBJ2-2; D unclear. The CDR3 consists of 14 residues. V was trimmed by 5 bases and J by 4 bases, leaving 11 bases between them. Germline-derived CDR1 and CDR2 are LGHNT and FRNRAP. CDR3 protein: CASGPPPPTGELFF. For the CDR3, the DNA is TGTGCTAGTGGTCCCCCCCCACCCACCGGGGAGCTGTTTTTT.

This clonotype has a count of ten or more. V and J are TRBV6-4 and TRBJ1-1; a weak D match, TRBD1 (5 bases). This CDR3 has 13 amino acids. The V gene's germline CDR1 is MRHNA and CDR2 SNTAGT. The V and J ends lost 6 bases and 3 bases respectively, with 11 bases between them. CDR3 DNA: TGTGCCAGCAGCCGGACGGGGGACACTGAAGCTTTCTTT. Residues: CASSRTGDTEAFF.

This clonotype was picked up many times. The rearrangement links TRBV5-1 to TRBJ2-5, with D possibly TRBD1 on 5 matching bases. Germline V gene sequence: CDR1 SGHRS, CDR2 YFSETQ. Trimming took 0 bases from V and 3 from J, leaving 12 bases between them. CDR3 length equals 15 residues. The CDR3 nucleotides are TGCGCCAGCAGCTTGGCTCCCAGACAGAAAGAGACCCAGTACTTC. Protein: CASSLAPRQKETQYF.

This CDR3 reads CASSTSGTTNSPLHF. CDR3 coding DNA: TGTGCCAGCAGCACATCCGGGACAACTAATTCACCCCTCCACTTT. The chain carries TRBV9 and TRBJ1-6; perhaps TRBD1 as D (6 bases). The V gene lost 4 bases and the J gene lost 6 bases, with 14 bases spanning the gap. This CDR3 region has 15 residues. Germline V gene data show CDR1 as SGDLS and CDR2 as YYNGEE.

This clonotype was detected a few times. CDR3 DNA: TGTGCCAGCAAACCGCTAAGCTCTGGAAACACCATATATTTT. Residues: CASKPLSSGNTIYF. The rearrangement joins TRBV6-5 to TRBJ1-3, with D hard to call. V was cut by 7 bases and J by 0 bases, with 10 bases left in between. The CDR3 covers 14 residues. Per the germline V gene, CDR1 is MNHEY and CDR2 is SVGAGI.

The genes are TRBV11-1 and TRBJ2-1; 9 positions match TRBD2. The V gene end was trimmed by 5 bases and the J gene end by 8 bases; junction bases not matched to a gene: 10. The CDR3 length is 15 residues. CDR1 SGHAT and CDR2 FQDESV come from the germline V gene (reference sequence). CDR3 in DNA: TGTGCCAGCAGCCCGCTCTTGCGGGGGGGCCATGAGCAGTTCTTC. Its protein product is CASSPLLRGGHEQFF.

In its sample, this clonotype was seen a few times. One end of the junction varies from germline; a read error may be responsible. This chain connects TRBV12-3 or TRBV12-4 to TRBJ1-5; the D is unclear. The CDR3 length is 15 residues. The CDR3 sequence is CASSFSLPGVEGADF. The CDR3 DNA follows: TGTGCCAGCAGTTTTTCTCTCCCGGGAGTGGAAGGAGCGGATTTT.

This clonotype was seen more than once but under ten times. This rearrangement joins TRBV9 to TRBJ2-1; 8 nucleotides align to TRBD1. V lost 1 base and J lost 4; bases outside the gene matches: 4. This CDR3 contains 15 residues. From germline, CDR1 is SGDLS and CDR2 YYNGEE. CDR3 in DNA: TGTGCCAGCAGCGTATGGGGACAGGAGTACAATGAGCAGTTCTTC. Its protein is CASSVWGQEYNEQFF.